Shown below are 7 T cell receptor beta chains from a single sample sequenced in a study of blood T cell repertoires in COVID-19. Libraries were prepared by immunoSEQ multiplex PCR; TCRdb keeps only in-frame clonotypes and omits some of them. In the table there are hundreds of thousands of clones, around 84% of which are singletons. Sequencing was performed on PBMCs or T cells enriched from blood (not recorded which). The receptors were gathered from a man aged 35 to 55 who had recovered from COVID-19.

The gene calls are TRBV15 and TRBJ1-4; D might be TRBD1 (6 bases). Trimming cost V 9 bases and J 2 bases, with 16 bases left between them. The length of the CDR3 is 15 residues. Germline V lookup: CDR1 LNHNV, CDR2 YYDKDF (reference sequence). CDR3 region: CATQGGARTNEKLFF. The DNA of the CDR3 is TGTGCCACTCAAGGGGGAGCTCGGACTAATGAAAAACTGTTTTTT.

The chain joins TRBV7-9 to TRBJ2-2; 12 nucleotides align to TRBD2. From germline, CDR1 is SEHNR and CDR2 FQNEAQ (reference sequence). The CDR3 sequence is 16 residues long. The V gene end was trimmed by 3 bases and the J gene end by 6 bases; junction bases not matched to a gene: 5. CDR3 nucleotide sequence: TGTGCCAGCAGCTTTGGACTAGCGGGGCGGGCCGGGGAGCTGTTTTTT. Its protein is CASSFGLAGRAGELFF. Full variable domain (outside the CDR3, taken from reference TRBV7-9 and TRBJ2-2): DTGVSQNPRHKITKRGQNVTFRCDPISEHNRLYWYRQTLGQGPEFLTYFQNEAQLEKSRLLSDRFSAERPKGSFSTLEIQRTEQGDSAMYLCASSFGLAGRAGELFFGEGSRLTVL.

This clone has a single count. This chain joins TRBV25-1 and TRBJ1-1, with 12 bases identical to TRBD1. Germline CDR1 and CDR2: MGHDK and SYGVNS. Trimming cost V 3 bases and J 11 bases; bases outside gene matches: 7. The CDR3 is made up of 14 amino acids. The CDR3 protein is CASSEGTGGETAFF. CDR3 bases: TGTGCCAGCAGTGAGGGGACAGGGGGCGAGACTGCTTTCTTT.

The rearrangement joins TRBV27 to TRBJ2-1; maybe TRBD2 (6 bases). This CDR3 contains 16 residues. Germline lookup yields CDR1 MNHEY and CDR2 SMNVEV (reference sequence). V was clipped by 1 base and J by 0 bases, with 10 bases between them. The CDR3 region has the DNA TGTGCCAGCAGTTTATGGTCCGGGAGCTCCTACAATGAGCAGTTCTTC. It translates to CASSLWSGSSYNEQFF.

This clone was seen more than once but under ten times. This chain uses TRBV7-6 with TRBJ2-7, with 10 positions matching TRBD1. This CDR3 contains 15 residues. Germline assignment: CDR1 SGHVS and CDR2 FNYEAQ. The ends lost 5 bases at V and 0 bases at J; junction bases unmatched: 4. CDR3 region: CASSKGQGYSYEQYF. CDR3 DNA: TGTGCCAGCAGCAAGGGACAGGGGTACTCCTACGAGCAGTACTTC.

The chain has TRBV2 and TRBJ2-2; weak D call: TRBD1 (5 bases). The CDR3 is made up of 14 amino acids. Germline V gene data show CDR1 as SNHLY and CDR2 as FYNNEI. V gave up 10 bases and J gave up 1 base, with 13 bases separating them. In nucleotides, the CDR3 is TGTGCCACAATGTTCGACAGGAACACCGGGGAGCTGTTTTTT. Translated, it gives CATMFDRNTGELFF.

The chain joins TRBV10-3 to TRBJ2-7; 7 bases are a match to TRBD2. CDR1 ENHRY and CDR2 SYGVKD come from the germline V gene. This CDR3 contains 13 residues. J was trimmed by 2 bases and V by 9 bases; bases with no gene match: 7. The chain's CDR3 is CAIREGAAYEQYF. As DNA, the CDR3 is TGTGCCATAAGGGAGGGAGCGGCCTACGAGCAGTACTTC.